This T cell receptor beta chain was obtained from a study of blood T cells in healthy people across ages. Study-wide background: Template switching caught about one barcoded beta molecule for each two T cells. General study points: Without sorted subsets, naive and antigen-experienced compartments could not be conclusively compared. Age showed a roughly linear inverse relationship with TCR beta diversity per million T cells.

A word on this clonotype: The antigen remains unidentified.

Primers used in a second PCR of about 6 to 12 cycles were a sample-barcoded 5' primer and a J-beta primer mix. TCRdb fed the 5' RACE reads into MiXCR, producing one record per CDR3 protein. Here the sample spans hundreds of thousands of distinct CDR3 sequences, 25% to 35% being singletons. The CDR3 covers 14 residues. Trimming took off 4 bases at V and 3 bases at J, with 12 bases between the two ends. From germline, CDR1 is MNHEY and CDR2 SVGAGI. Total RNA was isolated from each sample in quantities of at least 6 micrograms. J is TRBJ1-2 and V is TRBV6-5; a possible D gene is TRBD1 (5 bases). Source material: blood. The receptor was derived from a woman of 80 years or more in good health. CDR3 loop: CASSLAWDHYGYTF. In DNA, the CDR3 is TGTGCCAGCAGTTTAGCATGGGACCACTATGGCTACACCTTC.